This entry concerns a single TCR beta chain. Some clones are missing from TCRdb's copy, which holds only in-frame ones; the method was immunoSEQ multiplex PCR. Of 200,000 to 250,000 clones in the sample, 86% are singletons; the top ten hold more than 1.5%. V was cut by 6 bases and J by 2 bases, with 15 bases left in between. This CDR3 is built from 15 residues. Germline V lookup: CDR1 SGHNT, CDR2 YENEEA. Cohort placement rested on clinical history that participants reported themselves. These data originate in a study of blood T cell repertoires in COVID-19. About the research overall: PBMCs, B-cell-depleted T cells, or T cells were the source of the cDNA or gDNA that made up the material.

The specimen was PBMCs or T cells enriched from blood (not recorded which). This chain joins TRBV11-3 and TRBJ2-3, with a tentative D call TRBD2 (5 bases). This TCR was recovered from a man in his forties who had recovered from COVID-19. This CDR3 reads CASSWSSTSTDTQYF. CDR3 DNA: TGTGCCAGCAGTTGGTCTAGCACCTCCACAGATACGCAGTATTTT.